The rows below give T cell receptor beta chains drawn from one sample of a study of T and B cells in COVID-19 patients. One entry per CDR3 protein results from TCRdb running MiXCR on the multiplex PCR reads. The sample consists of 4,500 to 6,500 distinct CDR3 sequences, 26% of them appearing once. The sample consisted of blood. All receptors derive from a human donor with active COVID-19. Each CDR3 is given with its conserved first and last residue. The order of the fields is clone size, V gene, D gene, CDR3 length, J gene, CDR3 protein, CDR3 DNA. The D gene is left open where the match is weak. Size values are once, few and many counts, or a class for expanded clones, and some rows have none.

>few|TRBV12-3/TRBV12-4|.|13|TRBJ1-1
CASSSIQNTEAFF
TGTGCCAGCAGTTCCATTCAGAACACTGAAGCTTTCTTT
>medium-sized|TRBV5-6|.|11|TRBJ2-7
CASSLGYEQYF
TGTGCCAGCAGCTTGGGGTACGAGCAGTACTTC
>.|TRBV27|.|17|TRBJ1-1
CASSRATNRQVGTEAFF
TGTGCCAGCAGCCGAGCCACTAATAGACAGGTGGGGACTGAAGCTTTCTTT
>once|TRBV7-2|TRBD2|13|TRBJ2-7
CASSLAGLYEQYF
TGTGCCAGCAGCCTAGCGGGGCTCTACGAGCAGTACTTC
>few|TRBV6-2/TRBV6-3|TRBD1|14|TRBJ1-1
CASSQTGGGTEAFF
TGTGCCAGCAGCCAAACAGGGGGGGGAACTGAAGCTTTCTTT
>few|TRBV29-1|TRBD2|17|TRBJ2-1
CSVDDPSGGFPYNEQFF
TGCAGCGTTGATGATCCTAGCGGGGGATTCCCCTACAATGAGCAGTTCTTC
>few|TRBV20-1|TRBD1|16|TRBJ2-1
CSAAGQGGSGYNEQFF
TGCAGTGCCGCGGGACAGGGGGGCAGCGGTTACAATGAGCAGTTCTTC
>medium-sized|TRBV12-3/TRBV12-4|TRBD2|16|TRBJ2-3
CASRPTSGGVRDTQYF
TGTGCCAGCAGGCCGACTAGCGGGGGGGTCCGAGATACGCAGTATTTT
>few|TRBV7-2|.|13|TRBJ2-7
CASSWGGLYEQYF
TGTGCCAGCAGCTGGGGGGGGCTTTACGAGCAGTACTTC
>medium-sized|TRBV10-3|TRBD2|20|TRBJ2-7
CAISEIKTSGSSKSTYEQYF
TGTGCCATCAGTGAGATTAAGACTAGCGGGAGTTCAAAGTCGACCTACGAGCAGTACTTC
>few|TRBV7-9|.|11|TRBJ2-1
CASSLRNEQFF
TGTGCCAGCAGTCTACGAAATGAGCAGTTCTTC
>many|TRBV27|TRBD2|18|TRBJ2-3
CASRQYLAGESSTDTQYF
TGTGCCAGCAGACAATACCTAGCGGGGGAGAGTAGCACAGATACGCAGTATTTT
>few|TRBV4-3|.|15|TRBJ1-1
CASSQDLPGNTEAFF
TGCGCCAGCAGCCAAGATCTCCCAGGGAACACTGAAGCTTTCTTT
>.|TRBV5-4|TRBD2|15|TRBJ2-2
CASGRGLAGTGELFF
TGTGCCAGCGGCCGGGGACTAGCGGGGACCGGGGAGCTGTTTTTT
>medium-sized|TRBV12-3/TRBV12-4|TRBD1|14|TRBJ2-2
CASRKQGEVGELFF
TGTGCCAGCAGGAAACAGGGGGAAGTCGGGGAGCTGTTTTTT
>.|TRBV12-3/TRBV12-4|.|16|TRBJ1-3
CASRSLSWVTGNTIYF
TGTGCCAGCCGTAGTCTCTCTTGGGTTACTGGAAACACCATATATTTT
>.|TRBV28|TRBD1|13|TRBJ1-2
CASSAGTGYGYTF
TGTGCCAGCAGTGCCGGGACAGGGTACGGCTACACCTTC
>large|TRBV19|.|14|TRBJ2-2
CASSTLENTGELFF
TGTGCCAGTAGTACCCTCGAGAACACCGGGGAGCTGTTTTTT
>.|TRBV5-1|.|15|TRBJ2-6
CASSLLISGANVLTF
TGCGCCAGCAGCTTGTTAATTTCCGGGGCCAACGTCCTGACTTTC
>medium-sized|TRBV6-2/TRBV6-3|.|15|TRBJ2-3
CASTSLQQGTDTQYF
TGTGCCAGCACCTCCTTGCAACAGGGAACCGATACGCAGTATTTT
>.|TRBV11-2|TRBD1|15|TRBJ1-4
CASSSAGTGGEKLFF
TGTGCCAGCAGCTCAGCCGGGACAGGAGGTGAAAAACTGTTTTTT
>.|TRBV6-5|TRBD2|16|TRBJ2-2
CASSLGLAGVSGELFF
TGTGCCAGCAGCCTGGGACTAGCGGGAGTGAGCGGGGAGCTGTTTTTT
>.|TRBV29-1|.|13|TRBJ2-3
CSAHGGITDTQYF
TGCAGCGCTCACGGGGGAATCACAGATACGCAGTATTTT
>many|TRBV18|.|14|TRBJ2-5
CASSPPGSVATQYF
TGTGCCAGCTCACCCCCTGGGTCTGTGGCGACCCAGTACTTC